The 22 T cell receptor beta chains below all came from one sample that was sequenced in a study of blood T cell repertoires in COVID-19 (dated by TCRdb to about 2020). The method behind the library was the immunoSEQ multiplex PCR assay. The source is immuneACCESS, and TCRdb retained only in-frame sequences with V and J called. Part of the clones is not carried over; for the studies checked, unresolved V genes explain less than half of this, and the remainder is unexplained. This sample is represented by over 150,000 clones; approximately 82% of them were singletons. The ten most abundant clones make up over 10% of the sample. Material for sequencing was peripheral blood. Every receptor here comes from a human donor in a cohort sampled during active COVID-19.

This chain links TRBV4-2 with TRBJ1-1; 7 positions agree with TRBD1. Germline assignment: CDR1 LGHNA and CDR2 YNFKEQ. Unmatched junction bases numbered 6, after V lost 3 bases and J lost 5 bases. The CDR3 spans 14 residues. The CDR3 DNA reads TGTGCCAGCAGCCAGCTGACAGGGCGGACTGAAGCTTTCTTT. It is translated as CASSQLTGRTEAFF.

The chain has TRBV10-2 and TRBJ2-3; the match to TRBD2 covers 10 bases. Trimming cost V 4 bases and J 6 bases; bases outside gene matches: 10. The CDR3 covers 16 residues. Looked up from germline, CDR1 is WSHSY and CDR2 is SAAADI. The CDR3 protein is CASSAGASGSRDTQYF. CDR3 DNA: TGCGCCAGCAGTGCGGGGGCTAGCGGGAGTCGGGATACGCAGTATTTT.

The V call is TRBV3-1 (or the pseudogene TRBV3-2), the J call TRBJ2-7, with 9 nucleotides matching TRBD1. The CDR3 spans 14 residues. V was clipped by 4 bases and J by 3 bases; unmatched bases: 4. From germline, CDR1 is LGHDT and CDR2 YNNKEL (reference sequence). CDR3 sequence reads: CASSLGTGRYEQYF. CDR3 sequence (DNA): TGTGCCAGCAGCCTGGGGACAGGGCGCTACGAGCAGTACTTC.

V is TRBV7-9 and J is TRBJ2-7; D perhaps matches TRBD1 (6 bases). V was pared by 1 base and J by 7 bases, with 26 bases between. Looked up from germline, CDR1 is SEHNR and CDR2 is FQNEAQ (reference sequence). This CDR3 has 18 residues. CDR3 bases: TGTGCCAGCAGCTTAGTTGGCGGCAGGGGCGGACGGGTGGGAGAGCAGTACTTC. Protein sequence: CASSLVGGRGGRVGEQYF.

V is TRBV20-1 and J is TRBJ2-5; no firm D call. The CDR3 runs 11 residues. The V and J ends lost 8 bases and 5 bases respectively, with 12 bases between them. Looked up from germline, CDR1 is DFQATT and CDR2 is SNEGSKA (reference sequence). CDR3: CSTPASETQYF. CDR3 nucleotides: TGCAGTACACCCGCTTCCGAGACCCAGTACTTC.

Only a few counts were recorded for this clone. The chain combines TRBV3-1 (or the pseudogene TRBV3-2) with TRBJ2-5, with D maybe TRBD2 (6 bases). The CDR3 totals 16 residues. Trimming took 6 bases from V and 7 from J, leaving 24 bases between them. The germline V gene encodes CDR1 LGHDT and CDR2 YNNKEL (reference sequence). The chain's CDR3 is CASSATRDWGPPTQYF. The DNA for the CDR3 is TGTGCCAGCAGTGCTACCCGGGACTGGGGCCCTCCGACCCAGTACTTC.

The count of this clone is one. This sequence joins TRBV10-1 and TRBJ1-3; D gene uncertain. V gave up 8 bases and J gave up 0 bases, with 14 bases separating them. The CDR3 extends over 15 amino acids. Germline-derived CDR1 and CDR2 are WNHNN and SYGVQD (reference sequence). The CDR3, as DNA: TGCGCCAGCCATTTAAGGGAGAGCTCTGGAAACACCATATATTTT. This sequence encodes CASHLRESSGNTIYF.

The genes are TRBV7-2 and TRBJ2-7, with 11 bases matching TRBD2. Germline CDR1 is SGHTA and CDR2 is FQGNSA. The V gene end was trimmed by 5 bases and the J gene end by 3 bases; junction bases not matched to a gene: 6. This CDR3 spans 15 amino acids. The DNA for the CDR3 is TGTGCCAGCAGCAAACTAGCGGGGGCAAACTACGAGCAGTACTTC. This gives the protein CASSKLAGANYEQYF.

V and J are TRBV7-8 and TRBJ2-5, with 7 bases identical to TRBD2. V lost 2 bases and J lost 9; bases outside the gene matches: 27. The CDR3 length is 20 residues. The V gene's germline CDR1 is SGHVS and CDR2 FQNEAQ. CDR3 loop: CASSLSEGSLSRGKGRPQYF. As DNA, the CDR3 is TGTGCCAGCAGCTTATCCGAGGGGTCGTTATCGCGGGGGAAAGGGAGACCCCAGTACTTC.

The chain uses TRBV28 and TRBJ1-1; a possible D gene is TRBD1 (5 bases). CDR3 length: 11 residues. Germline lookup yields CDR1 MDHEN and CDR2 SYDVKM. The ends were cut back, 10 bases at V and 1 base at J, with 7 bases in the middle. The DNA for the CDR3 is TGTGCCACGACAGCGAACACTGAAGCTTTCTTT. Protein: CATTANTEAFF. The full variable domain, its missing parts supplied by reference TRBV28 and TRBJ1-1, is DVKVTQSSRYLVKRTGEKVFLECVQDMDHENMFWYRQDPGLGLRLIYFSYDVKMKEKGDIPEGYSVSREKKERFSLILESASTNQTSMYLCATTANTEAFFGQGTRLTVV.

The V and J genes are TRBV5-1 and TRBJ2-1; perhaps TRBD2 as D (6 bases). Germline V gene data show CDR1 as SGHRS and CDR2 as YFSETQ. The CDR3 consists of 14 residues. V shed 1 base and J shed 9 bases, with 14 bases lying between them. CDR3 nucleotide sequence: TGCGCCAGCAGCTTGCTAGGACTGGGGGGTGAGCAGTTCTTC. Protein: CASSLLGLGGEQFF.

V is TRBV19 and J is TRBJ1-5, with unresolved D. Germline CDR1 LNHDA, CDR2 SQIVND (reference sequence). The CDR3 loop spans 11 amino acids. Trimming cost V 0 bases and J 15 bases, with 9 bases left between them. The CDR3 region is CASSIDGLWHF. The CDR3 nucleotides are TGTGCCAGTAGTATAGATGGGCTTTGGCATTTT. The entire variable domain, with the rest obtained from reference TRBV19 and TRBJ1-5, is as follows: DGGITQSPKYLFRKEGQNVTLSCEQNLNHDAMYWYRQDPGQGLRLIYYSQIVNDFQKGDIAEGYSVSREKKESFPLTVTSAQKNPTAFYLCASSIDGLWHFGDGTRLSIL.

The rearrangement links TRBV5-1 to TRBJ2-6; 8 bases line up with TRBD1. V lost 3 bases, J lost 3 bases, and 14 bases stayed unmatched. The CDR3 runs 19 residues. Germline V lookup: CDR1 SGHRS, CDR2 YFSETQ. In DNA, the CDR3 is TGCGCCAGCAGCTCCTCAACTTCCTGGACAGGGAGTGGGGCCAACGTCCTGACTTTC. Protein product: CASSSSTSWTGSGANVLTF.

This clone was counted many times. V gene TRBV6-5 combines with J gene TRBJ2-7, with D tentatively TRBD2 (6 bases). The germline V gene has CDR1 MNHEY and CDR2 SVGAGI. This CDR3 has 14 residues. Trimming took 2 bases from V and 2 from J, leaving 10 bases between them. The CDR3 loop reads CASSYGGFAYEQYF. The CDR3 DNA reads TGTGCCAGCAGTTACGGGGGGTTCGCCTACGAGCAGTACTTC.

The chain uses TRBV19 and TRBJ2-3, with 10 bases matching TRBD2. Germline-derived CDR1 and CDR2 are LNHDA and SQIVND (reference sequence). CDR3 size: 13 residues. The V gene end was trimmed by 4 bases and the J gene end by 6 bases; junction bases not matched to a gene: 1. The CDR3, as DNA: TGTGCCAGTAGTAGGGGACTAGCGGATACGCAGTATTTT. This sequence encodes CASSRGLADTQYF. The variable domain in full, with the rest retrieved from reference TRBV19 and TRBJ2-3, is DGGITQSPKYLFRKEGQNVTLSCEQNLNHDAMYWYRQDPGQGLRLIYYSQIVNDFQKGDIAEGYSVSREKKESFPLTVTSAQKNPTAFYLCASSRGLADTQYFGPGTRLTVL.

This clone was observed a few times. The rearrangement links TRBV5-1 to TRBJ2-7; TRBD1 might be the D (6 bases). The CDR3 totals 14 residues. Trimming shortened V by 0 bases and J by 4 bases, and 11 bases separated the two germline ends. Germline-derived CDR1 and CDR2 are SGHRS and YFSETQ. In DNA form, the CDR3 reads TGCGCCAGCAGCTTGGTGGACAGTTTATACGAGCAGTACTTC. Translating it yields CASSLVDSLYEQYF.

In DNA, the CDR3 is TGTGCCAGCAGCCCACTTAGGACAGGAAGCACTGAAGCTTTCTTT. It is translated as CASSPLRTGSTEAFF. V and J are TRBV3-1 (or the pseudogene TRBV3-2) and TRBJ1-1; 7 positions match TRBD1. V lost 4 bases to trimming and J lost 4 bases; unmatched junction nucleotides: 9. The germline V gene encodes CDR1 LGHDT and CDR2 YNNKEL (reference sequence). There are 15 residues in the CDR3.

The J gene is TRBJ2-4, the V gene TRBV3-1 (or the pseudogene TRBV3-2); D possibly corresponds to TRBD2 (6 bases). This CDR3 spans 17 amino acids. Deletions cut 4 bases from V and 6 bases from J, with 22 bases between. CDR1 and CDR2 from the germline V gene are LGHDT and YNNKEL (reference sequence). CDR3 loop: CASSLIGGSRELNIQYF. The CDR3 DNA reads TGTGCCAGCAGCCTTATCGGGGGAAGTCGAGAATTAAACATTCAGTACTTC.

The rearrangement uses TRBV20-1 and TRBJ1-5; D unclear. V lost 3 bases and J lost 5, with 11 bases in between. The CDR3 spans 13 residues. Germline V lookup: CDR1 DFQATT, CDR2 SNEGSKA (reference sequence). In nucleotides, the CDR3 is TGCAGTGCTAGTTCGGCAGAGGATCAGCCCCAGCATTTT. Translating it yields CSASSAEDQPQHF.

This clone was observed a handful of times. The chain combines TRBV10-1 with TRBJ2-2, with a tentative D call TRBD2 (6 bases). Trimming pared 0 bases from V and 9 bases from J, leaving 11 bases between. Germline CDR1 WNHNN, CDR2 SYGVQD (reference sequence). The CDR3 extends over 14 amino acids. The CDR3 region is CASSESLAPRELFF. In DNA form, the CDR3 reads TGCGCCAGCAGTGAGTCTCTAGCGCCCAGGGAGCTGTTTTTT.

The gene calls are TRBV5-8 and TRBJ2-2, with 8 bases lining up with TRBD1. The V segment lost 10 bases and the J segment 1 base; nucleotides outside the gene matches: 6. The germline CDR1 and CDR2 sequences are SGHTS and YDEGEE. The CDR3 has 14 residues. The DNA for the CDR3 is TGTGCCGGCCGGACAGGGCTGAACACCGGGGAGCTGTTTTTT. Protein sequence: CAGRTGLNTGELFF.

The V gene is TRBV11-2, the J gene TRBJ2-1, with 11 nucleotides matching TRBD2. This CDR3 comprises 17 residues. The germline V gene has CDR1 SGHAT and CDR2 FQNNGV. The junction had 7 bases not matched to a gene; V was cut back by 1 base and J by 5 bases. CDR3 DNA: TGTGCCAGCAGCTTAGGGCTAGCGGGAGGAACGAACAATGAGCAGTTCTTC. It encodes CASSLGLAGGTNNEQFF.